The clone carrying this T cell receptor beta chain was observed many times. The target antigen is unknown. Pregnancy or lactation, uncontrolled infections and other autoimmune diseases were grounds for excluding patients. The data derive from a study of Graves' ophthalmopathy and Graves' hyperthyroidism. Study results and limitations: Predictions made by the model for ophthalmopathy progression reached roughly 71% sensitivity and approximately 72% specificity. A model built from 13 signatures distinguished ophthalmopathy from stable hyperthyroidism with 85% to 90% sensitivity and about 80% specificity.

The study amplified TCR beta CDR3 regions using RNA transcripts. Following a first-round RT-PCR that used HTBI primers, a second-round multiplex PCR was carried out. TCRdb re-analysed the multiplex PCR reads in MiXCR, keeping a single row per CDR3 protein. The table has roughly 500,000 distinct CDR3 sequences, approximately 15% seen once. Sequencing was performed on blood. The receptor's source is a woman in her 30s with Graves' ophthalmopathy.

The CDR3 DNA follows: TGTGCCAGCAGTTTCCAAGCGGGGGGATTGGAGACCCAGTACTTC. Its translation is CASSFQAGGLETQYF. The J gene is TRBJ2-5, the V gene TRBV27; 9 bases are a match to TRBD2. Germline V gives CDR1 MNHEY, CDR2 SMNVEV (reference sequence). The CDR3 runs to 15 residues. J lost 5 bases, V lost 3 bases, and 7 bases had no gene match.